The 16 T cell receptor beta chains below come from one sample, sequenced in a study of beta chain features in type 1 diabetes. Overall study findings and caveats: Within each of all four CD4+ subsets, Type 1 diabetes patients had TCRB CDR3s that were moderately but significantly shorter.

Their antigens are not known. Since all of the isolated RNA was reverse transcribed, expressed TCRB transcripts were what got sequenced. Some clones are missing from TCRdb's copy, which holds only in-frame ones; the method was immunoSEQ multiplex PCR. Counted here are about 230,000 clones, 16% occurring once; the ten biggest clones make up 0.065% to 0.1%. Material: naive CD4+ T cells from blood. The receptors here all came from a man younger than 45 with type 1 diabetes.

This clone came up a few times. The gene calls are TRBV19 and TRBJ2-7; 7 nucleotides match TRBD1. V lost 4 bases to trimming and J lost 6 bases; unmatched junction nucleotides: 3. Germline V gene data show CDR1 as LNHDA and CDR2 as SQIVND (reference sequence). The CDR3 consists of 12 residues. In DNA form, the CDR3 reads TGTGCCAGTAGTAGACAGGGTGGCGAGCAGTACTTC. It yields the protein CASSRQGGEQYF. Looking up the rest from reference TRBV19 and TRBJ2-7 gives the full variable domain: DGGITQSPKYLFRKEGQNVTLSCEQNLNHDAMYWYRQDPGQGLRLIYYSQIVNDFQKGDIAEGYSVSREKKESFPLTVTSAQKNPTAFYLCASSRQGGEQYFGPGTRLTVT.

There are a few counts of this clone. This chain connects TRBV15 to TRBJ2-5, with TRBD1 matching 9 bases. The germline CDR1 and CDR2 sequences are LNHNV and YYDKDF (reference sequence). The CDR3 length is 15 residues. V shed 1 base, J shed 3 bases, and the junction held 3 bases outside the gene matches. The CDR3 region has the DNA TGTGCCACCAGCAGAGGGGGACAGGGAGAAGAGACCCAGTACTTC. Protein product: CATSRGGQGEETQYF.

The V and J genes are TRBV30 and TRBJ2-3; 7 positions agree with TRBD2. CDR1 is GTSNPN, CDR2 SVGIG, per germline (reference sequence). CDR3 length: 17 amino acids. V shed 0 bases and J 2 bases; nucleotides not matched to a gene: 11. This chain's CDR3 is CAWSVGLASGLTDTQYF. For the CDR3, the DNA is TGTGCCTGGAGTGTAGGTTTGGCTAGCGGCCTCACAGATACGCAGTATTTT. Full variable domain (outside the CDR3, taken from reference TRBV30 and TRBJ2-3): SQTIHQWPATLVQPVGSPLSLECTVEGTSNPNLYWYRQAAGRGLQLLFYSVGIGQISSEVPQNLSASRPQDRQFILSSKKLLLSDSGFYLCAWSVGLASGLTDTQYFGPGTRLTVL.

This clone was seen a few times. The rearrangement links TRBV9 to TRBJ2-4; 9 bases are a match to TRBD2. Germline values: CDR1 SGDLS, CDR2 YYNGEE. The junction had 4 bases not matched to a gene; V was cut back by 2 bases and J by 7 bases. CDR3 length: 14 amino acids. CDR3 region: CASSVASGVNIQYF. The CDR3, as DNA: TGTGCCAGCAGCGTTGCTAGCGGGGTTAACATTCAGTACTTC.

The genes are TRBV28 and TRBJ2-1; the D gene is possibly TRBD1 (5 bases). The CDR3 length is 12 residues. Germline lookup yields CDR1 MDHEN and CDR2 SYDVKM. Deletions cut 6 bases from V and 9 bases from J, with 12 bases between. The CDR3 region is CASRGRGSEQFF. The CDR3 nucleotides read TGTGCCAGCAGGGGAAGGGGAAGTGAGCAGTTCTTC.

This clone has a handful of counts. The V call is TRBV29-1, the J call TRBJ2-1, with 7 bases aligning to TRBD1. The V and J ends lost 3 bases and 2 bases, in that order; junction bases with no gene match: 10. Germline V lookup: CDR1 SQVTM, CDR2 ANQGSEA. The CDR3 is made up of 16 amino acids. The CDR3 bases are TGCAGCGTTGACCTGACAGGGAAGGGAACCTACAATGAGCAGTTCTTC. This translates into CSVDLTGKGTYNEQFF.

As DNA, the CDR3 is TGTGCCAGCAGCCGCGACAGGGATTCCCCCTACGAGCAGTACTTC. Protein sequence: CASSRDRDSPYEQYF. V and J are TRBV7-9 and TRBJ2-7, with TRBD1 identical over 7 bases. The CDR3 runs 15 residues. CDR1 and CDR2 from the germline V gene are SEHNR and FQNEAQ (reference sequence). J lost 2 bases, V lost 5 bases, and 9 bases had no gene match.

This clone showed up just a few times. The rearrangement links TRBV7-3 to TRBJ2-2; TRBD1 or TRBD2 may be the D gene (7 bases each). Germline V gene lookup returns CDR1 SGHTA and CDR2 FQGTGA. The V end was cut by 4 bases, the J end by 5 bases, with 14 bases between. This CDR3 has 15 residues. CDR3 loop: CASSSRQGGTGELFF. CDR3 coding DNA: TGTGCCAGCAGCTCCCGACAGGGAGGGACCGGGGAGCTGTTTTTT. The whole variable domain, remainder taken from reference TRBV7-3 and TRBJ2-2, is GAGVSQTPSNKVTEKGKYVELRCDPISGHTALYWYRQSLGQGPEFLIYFQGTGAADDSGLPNDRFFAVRPEGSVSTLKIQRTERGDSAVYLCASSSRQGGTGELFFGEGSRLTVL.

V and J are TRBV29-1 and TRBJ2-7; tentative D call: TRBD1 (6 bases). The germline V gene encodes CDR1 SQVTM and CDR2 ANQGSEA. The CDR3 extends over 15 amino acids. V lost 6 bases and J lost 3, with 21 bases in between. The CDR3 DNA sequence: TGCAGCGTGATAACCCTCCAGGGGCACGGCTACGAGCAGTACTTC. This sequence encodes CSVITLQGHGYEQYF.

This clone was counted only a few times. The J gene is TRBJ2-1, the V gene TRBV29-1; 7 bases are a match to TRBD2. Trimming took 4 bases from V and 0 from J; bases not matched to a gene: 9. Germline loops: CDR1 SQVTM, CDR2 ANQGSEA. The CDR3 loop spans 16 amino acids. The CDR3: CSVGLLAGGSYNEQFF. The CDR3 coding sequence is TGCAGCGTTGGCCTCTTAGCGGGTGGCTCCTACAATGAGCAGTTCTTC.

This clone was seen more than once but under ten times. The chain employs TRBV2 and TRBJ2-3; D gene ambiguous. Looked up from germline, CDR1 is SNHLY and CDR2 is FYNNEI. CDR3 length: 14 amino acids. V lost 8 bases to trimming and J lost 1 base, with 13 bases between them. CDR3: CASLDGRGTDTQYF. CDR3 bases: TGTGCCAGCCTGGATGGACGGGGCACAGATACGCAGTATTTT. Together with reference TRBV2 and TRBJ2-3, the CDR3 gives the full variable domain: EPEVTQTPSHQVTQMGQEVILRCVPISNHLYFYWYRQILGQKVEFLVSFYNNEISEKSEIFDDQFSVERPDGSNFTLKIRSTKLEDSAMYFCASLDGRGTDTQYFGPGTRLTVL.

This clone has more than one count but fewer than ten. The chain combines TRBV7-9 with TRBJ2-7; no clear D gene. Trimming stripped 5 bases from V and 2 bases from J, with 7 bases between. The germline gives CDR1 SEHNR, CDR2 FQNEAQ (reference sequence). The length of the CDR3 is 12 residues. CDR3 sequence: CASSPDTYEQYF. In DNA form, the CDR3 reads TGTGCCAGCAGCCCCGACACCTACGAGCAGTACTTC.

This clone was detected a few times. The chain joins TRBV30 to TRBJ2-2; 9 bases are a match to TRBD1. The CDR3 length is 14 residues. Germline assignment: CDR1 GTSNPN and CDR2 SVGIG (reference sequence). J gave up 6 bases and V 3 bases, and 5 bases lay outside the gene matches. The CDR3 DNA follows: TGTGCCTGGAGCTCAGGACAGGGGCCCGGGGAGCTGTTTTTT. Translation: CAWSSGQGPGELFF.

The chain couples TRBV29-1 to TRBJ2-1; the match to TRBD2 covers 7 bases. Germline V gene lookup returns CDR1 SQVTM and CDR2 ANQGSEA. The CDR3 runs 12 residues. V lost 7 bases to trimming and J lost 5 bases; unmatched junction nucleotides: 5. In DNA form, the CDR3 reads TGCAGCGCCTGGAGCGGGGACAATGAGCAGTTCTTC. This encodes CSAWSGDNEQFF.

This rearrangement joins TRBV25-1 to TRBJ1-5; TRBD1 agrees at 9 bases. The CDR3 contains 16 residues. The ends lost 4 bases at V and 6 bases at J; junction bases unmatched: 10. Germline values: CDR1 MGHDK, CDR2 SYGVNS. The CDR3 coding sequence is TGTGCCAGCAGTGGAGGGACAGGGTCTACGAGTCAGCCCCAGCATTTT. It encodes CASSGGTGSTSQPQHF.

The J gene is TRBJ2-7, the V gene TRBV28, with D tentatively TRBD1 or TRBD2 (5 bases each). V was pared by 5 bases and J by 1 base, with 15 bases between. CDR3 length equals 15 residues. Germline V gene sequence: CDR1 MDHEN, CDR2 SYDVKM. CDR3 sequence reads: CASSPPGGWSYEQYF. The CDR3 DNA reads TGTGCCAGCAGTCCCCCTGGGGGATGGTCCTACGAGCAGTACTTC.